This is a list of T cell receptor beta chains from one sample in a study of T cell changes during pregnancy in multiple sclerosis. Libraries were prepared by immunoSEQ multiplex PCR; TCRdb keeps only in-frame clonotypes and omits some of them. The data contain under 85,000 clones, over 80% of them singletons. The sequences come from CD4+ T cells from peripheral blood mononuclear cells, collected in the second trimester of pregnancy. Receptor source: a female donor with multiple sclerosis, enrolled in a pregnancy study. The CDR3 runs from the conserved cysteine through the conserved F or W. Each record gives: D gene, clone size, V gene, J gene, CDR3 length, CDR3 DNA, CDR3 protein. The D gene is left open where the match is weak. Rows give clone size only sometimes, using once, few, many, or a class for an expanded clone.

>TRBD1|-|TRBV6-1|TRBJ1-5|13
TGTGCCAGCACTCGACAGGGAGATCAGCCCCAGCATTTT
CASTRQGDQPQHF
>-|once|TRBV11-2|TRBJ1-6|18
TGTGCCAGCAGCTTAGATAGGGGAGGCCGAGGGAGGTATTCACCCCTCCACTTT
CASSLDRGGRGRYSPLHF
>TRBD1|-|TRBV18|TRBJ1-3|18
TGTGCCAGCTCACCAATCCGACAGGGGGCTTCATCTGGAAACACCATATATTTT
CASSPIRQGASSGNTIYF
>TRBD2|-|TRBV9|TRBJ2-5|16
TGTGCCAGCAGTCGGGGAGGCGGGAGGGAGAGAGAGACCCAGTACTTC
CASSRGGGRERETQYF
>TRBD1|-|TRBV28|TRBJ2-7|12
TGTGCCAGCAGTTTATTCGGACAGGGCCCTGACTTC
CASSLFGQGPDF
>TRBD1|once|TRBV27|TRBJ2-5|21
TGTGCCAGCAGACCTCGAATCACCGGGACAGGGGCTGGCCGATCCAAAGAGACCCAGTACTTC
CASRPRITGTGAGRSKETQYF
>-|-|TRBV14|TRBJ2-7|13
TGTGCCAGCAGCCAAGCAACAACCTCGGAGCAGTACTTC
CASSQATTSEQYF
>-|-|TRBV30|TRBJ1-5|17
TGTGCCTGGAGTTGGGACAAGACCCCGATTAGCAATCAGCCCCAGCATTTT
CAWSWDKTPISNQPQHF
>-|-|TRBV7-9|TRBJ2-5|13
TGTGCCAGCAGCTTATGGGGAGACGAGACCCAGTACTTC
CASSLWGDETQYF
>TRBD1|-|TRBV2|TRBJ2-5|14
TGTGCCAGCAACCCGGGACAGTACCAAGAGACCCAGTACTTC
CASNPGQYQETQYF
>-|-|TRBV2|TRBJ1-5|14
TGTGCCAGCAACTCTATACCTACCCTATGGCCCCAGCATTTT
CASNSIPTLWPQHF
>-|few|TRBV5-6|TRBJ1-2|18
TGTGCCAGCAGCTTGGTTGTGACAGACCCTGAAAGTACCTATGGCTACACCTTC
CASSLVVTDPESTYGYTF
>-|-|TRBV10-3|TRBJ2-5|13
TGTGCCATCAGTGTGTCAGCGCAAGAGACCCAGTACTTC
CAISVSAQETQYF
>-|-|TRBV7-8|TRBJ2-2|16
TGTGCCAGCAGCTTGAGAGCTGGAGTTGGGACCGGGGAGCTGTTTTTT
CASSLRAGVGTGELFF
>-|-|TRBV10-3|TRBJ2-7|12
TGTGCCATCAGTGGGACAGTGGACGAGCAGTACTTC
CAISGTVDEQYF
>TRBD1|-|TRBV6-5|TRBJ1-2|12
TGTGCCAGCAGTTACAGGGGGCATGGCTACACCTTC
CASSYRGHGYTF
>TRBD1|-|TRBV5-5|TRBJ1-5|16
TGTGCCAGCAGCTTTAATCCGGGACAGGGGGCTTTACGGCAGCATTTT
CASSFNPGQGALRQHF
>-|-|TRBV12-5|TRBJ1-6|15
TGTGCTAGTGGTTTGGCACAGGGACCGGGATCACCCCTCCACTTT
CASGLAQGPGSPLHF
>-|-|TRBV21-1|TRBJ2-7|15
TGTGCCGGCGCCCCCGGGGGGAAAAGGTCCTACGAGCAGTACTTC
CAGAPGGKRSYEQYF
>-|-|TRBV5-5|TRBJ1-2|14
TGTGCCAGCAGCTTGCAGGGGCTGGACTATGGCTACACCTTC
CASSLQGLDYGYTF